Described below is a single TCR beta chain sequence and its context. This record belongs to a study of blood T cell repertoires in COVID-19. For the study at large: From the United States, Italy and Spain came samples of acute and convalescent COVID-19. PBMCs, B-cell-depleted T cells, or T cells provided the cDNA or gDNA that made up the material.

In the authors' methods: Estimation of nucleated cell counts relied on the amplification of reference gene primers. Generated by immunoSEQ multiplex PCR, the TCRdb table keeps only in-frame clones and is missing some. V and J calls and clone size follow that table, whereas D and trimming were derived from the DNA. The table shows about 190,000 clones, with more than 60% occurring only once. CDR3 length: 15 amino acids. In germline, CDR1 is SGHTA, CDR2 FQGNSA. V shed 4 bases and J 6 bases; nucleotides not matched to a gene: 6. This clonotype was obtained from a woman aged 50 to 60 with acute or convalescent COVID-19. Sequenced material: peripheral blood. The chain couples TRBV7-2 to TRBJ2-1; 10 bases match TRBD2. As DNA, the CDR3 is TGTGCCAGCAGCTCCCTAGCGGGAGCTCCCAATGAGCAGTTCTTC. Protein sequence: CASSSLAGAPNEQFF. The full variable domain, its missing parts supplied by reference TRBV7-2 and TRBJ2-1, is GAGVSQSPSNKVTEKGKDVELRCDPISGHTALYWYRQSLGQGLEFLIYFQGNSAPDKSGLPSDRFSAERTGGSVSTLTIQRTQQEDSAVYLCASSSLAGAPNEQFFGPGTRLTVL.